These 14 T cell receptor beta chains originate from one sample sequenced in a study of shared clonotypes between healthy human individuals. The repertoire was sequenced with immunoSEQ multiplex PCR; TCRdb's copy has only in-frame clones and lacks some. Among over 95,000 clones listed, roughly 50% were seen once. Sample: PBMCs. The receptors shown here come from a woman between 35 and 50 years old in good health. Some clones in this sample may be carry-over from other donors' samples.

The chain is built from TRBV2 and TRBJ2-3, with TRBD2 matching 9 bases. Trimming took 6 bases from V and 5 from J; bases not matched to a gene: 12. Germline CDR1 reads SNHLY; CDR2 reads FYNNEI. The CDR3 totals 16 residues. The chain's CDR3 is CASSLRLAAGGDTQYF. CDR3 sequence (DNA): TGTGCCAGCAGCCTCCGACTAGCGGCCGGGGGAGATACGCAGTATTTT. Based on the CDR3 plus reference TRBV2 and TRBJ2-3, the full variable domain is EPEVTQTPSHQVTQMGQEVILRCVPISNHLYFYWYRQILGQKVEFLVSFYNNEISEKSEIFDDQFSVERPDGSNFTLKIRSTKLEDSAMYFCASSLRLAAGGDTQYFGPGTRLTVL.

The V and J genes are TRBV13 and TRBJ2-3, with 8 bases that match TRBD2. V trimming: 2 bases; J trimming: 1 base; junction bases outside the gene matches: 11. CDR3 size: 18 residues. Germline V gene data show CDR1 as PRHDT and CDR2 as FYEKMQ (reference sequence). The CDR3 loop is CASSLPPIGTRGTDTQYF. The CDR3 DNA follows: TGTGCCAGCAGCTTACCCCCGATAGGGACTAGGGGCACAGATACGCAGTATTTT.

A few counts support this clone. The rearrangement uses TRBV11-2 and TRBJ2-5; D is unresolved. The last part of the DNA fits TRBJ2-7 better; the J call may be wrong. This CDR3 has 12 residues. Germline CDR1 SGHAT, CDR2 FQNNGV. In nucleotides, the CDR3 is TGTGCCAGCAGCTTAGTGACCTTCGAGCAGTACTTC. Protein product: CASSLVTFEQYF.

This clone has a count of ten or more. J is TRBJ2-7 and V is TRBV5-1, with 10 bases fitting TRBD1. The CDR3 runs 14 residues. CDR1 SGHRS and CDR2 YFSETQ come from the germline V gene. V shed 3 bases, J shed 1 base, and the junction held 1 base outside the gene matches. As DNA, the CDR3 is TGCGCCAGCAGCTCGGGACAGGGGTCCTACGAGCAGTACTTC. Protein sequence: CASSSGQGSYEQYF.

This clone has only a few counts. A clone one base away is much larger, so this may be a read error. Other DNA sequences in the same sample also yield this CDR3. The rearrangement joins TRBV29-1 to TRBJ2-7; D gene unclear. Germline loops: CDR1 SQVTM, CDR2 ANQGSEA. This CDR3 contains 12 residues. CDR3 region: CSVEDGTYEQYF. The DNA for the CDR3 is TGCAGCGTCGAAGATGGCACCTACGAGCAGTACTTC.

The CDR3 spells CASSVGPGSNTEAFF. CDR3 coding DNA: TGTGCCAGCAGCGTAGGACCGGGATCGAACACTGAAGCTTTCTTT. The rearrangement uses TRBV9 and TRBJ1-1; D call uncertain. The germline V and J ends were trimmed by 0 bases and 1 base, with 10 bases remaining between them. Germline-derived CDR1 and CDR2 are SGDLS and YYNGEE. CDR3 length: 15 residues.

The chain is built from TRBV7-8 and TRBJ2-7, with TRBD2 identical over 10 bases. V lost 6 bases to trimming and J lost 2 bases; unmatched junction nucleotides: 7. This CDR3 comprises 15 residues. Per germline, CDR1 SGHVS and CDR2 FQNEAQ. This chain's CDR3 is CASSWTSGKTYEQYF. CDR3 bases: TGTGCCAGCAGTTGGACTAGCGGAAAAACCTACGAGCAGTACTTC.

This chain links TRBV6-5 with TRBJ2-1, with TRBD2 matching over 8 bases. Trimming took 4 bases from V and 4 from J; bases not matched to a gene: 9. The germline gives CDR1 MNHEY, CDR2 SVGAGI. There are 16 residues in the CDR3. The CDR3 sequence: CASSSAGAAGYNEQFF. Written as DNA, the CDR3 is TGTGCCAGCAGTTCAGCGGGAGCCGCCGGATACAATGAGCAGTTCTTC.

To note about this clone: This may be a read error: a much more frequent sequence differs by one nucleotide. The chain combines TRBV2 with TRBJ2-7; unclear D gene. V dropped 5 bases and J dropped 2 bases, with 4 bases sitting between them. CDR1 and CDR2 (germline): SNHLY, FYNNEI. This CDR3 is built from 11 residues. The CDR3 loop reads CASSPPYEQYF. CDR3 DNA sequence: TGTGCCAGCAGTCCACCCTACGAGCAGTACTTC.

The chain is built from TRBV5-4 and TRBJ1-2; 7 nucleotides agree with TRBD1. From germline, CDR1 is SGHNT and CDR2 YYREEE (reference sequence). V was pared by 2 bases and J by 7 bases, with 11 bases of the junction left unmatched. This CDR3 comprises 15 residues. CDR3 protein: CASSFTLEGASGYTF. The CDR3 DNA sequence: TGTGCCAGCAGCTTCACCCTGGAGGGGGCCAGTGGCTACACCTTC.

The sample holds a few counts of this clone. V is TRBV29-1 and J is TRBJ2-4, with D possibly being TRBD2 (6 bases). CDR3 length: 14 residues. CDR1 SQVTM and CDR2 ANQGSEA come from the germline V gene. The germline V and J ends were trimmed by 5 bases and 3 bases, with 14 bases remaining between them. This chain's CDR3 is CSVPQGSGKNIQYF. The CDR3 DNA reads as TGCAGCGTTCCCCAGGGTAGCGGCAAAAACATTCAGTACTTC.

This clone turned up a few times. V is TRBV2 and J is TRBJ2-7; D uncertain. Germline-derived CDR1 and CDR2 are SNHLY and FYNNEI. Between the trimmed V and J ends, which lost 5 bases and 1 base, there was a span of 6 bases. This CDR3 contains 12 residues. DNA of the CDR3: TGTGCCAGCAGTCGACGGTCCTACGAGCAGTACTTC. Encoded protein: CASSRRSYEQYF. The whole variable domain, remainder taken from reference TRBV2 and TRBJ2-7, is EPEVTQTPSHQVTQMGQEVILRCVPISNHLYFYWYRQILGQKVEFLVSFYNNEISEKSEIFDDQFSVERPDGSNFTLKIRSTKLEDSAMYFCASSRRSYEQYFGPGTRLTVT.

A single count supports this clone. CDR3 amino acids: CASSLGGGHYEQYF. The CDR3 DNA follows: TGTGCCAGCAGCTTAGGAGGGGGCCATTACGAGCAGTACTTC. The V and J genes are TRBV11-2 and TRBJ2-5, with 7 nucleotides matching TRBD1. Gene TRBJ2-7 matches the end of the DNA better, so the J call may be wrong. The germline V gene encodes CDR1 SGHAT and CDR2 FQNNGV. The CDR3 extends over 14 amino acids.

The sample holds a few counts of this clone. The chain employs TRBV7-9 and TRBJ2-3; D is unclear. V was trimmed by 4 bases and J by 10 bases, leaving 15 bases between them. Germline values: CDR1 SEHNR, CDR2 FQNEAQ (reference sequence). This CDR3 is built from 13 residues. The DNA for the CDR3 is TGTGCCAGCAGCTCCCCCTCCTCAGTCGCGCAGTATTTT. Its translation is CASSSPSSVAQYF.